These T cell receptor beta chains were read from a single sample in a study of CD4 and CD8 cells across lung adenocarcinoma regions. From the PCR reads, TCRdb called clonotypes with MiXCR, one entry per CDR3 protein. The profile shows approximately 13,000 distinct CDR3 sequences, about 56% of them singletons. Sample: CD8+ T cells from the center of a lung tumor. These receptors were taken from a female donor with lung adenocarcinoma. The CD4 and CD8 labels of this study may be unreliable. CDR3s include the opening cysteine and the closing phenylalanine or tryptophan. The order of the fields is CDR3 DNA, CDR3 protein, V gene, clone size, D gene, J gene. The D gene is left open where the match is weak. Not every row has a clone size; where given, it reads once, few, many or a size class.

CDR3nt: TGTGCCATCAGCGACAGGGTTAGCGACGAGCAGTACTTC; CDR3aa: CAISDRVSDEQYF; v_gene: TRBV10-3; abundance: NA; d_gene: TRBD1; j_gene: TRBJ2-7
CDR3nt: TGTGCCGGGGGTCCGGGGGGGCGTGACCCAGATACGCAGTATTTC; CDR3aa: CAGGPGGRDPDTQYF; v_gene: TRBV10-3; abundance: NA; d_gene: TRBD2; j_gene: TRBJ2-3
CDR3nt: TGCGCCATTACACTAGCGGAACCCTACGAGCAGTACTTC; CDR3aa: CAITLAEPYEQYF; v_gene: TRBV10-1; abundance: few; d_gene: TRBD2; j_gene: TRBJ2-7
CDR3nt: TGTGCCAGCAGTATAAGCGGGAGCTTCCACAATGAGCAGTTCTTC; CDR3aa: CASSISGSFHNEQFF; v_gene: TRBV6-1; abundance: NA; d_gene: TRBD2; j_gene: TRBJ2-1
CDR3nt: TGTGCCAGCAGCCCAGCGGGGGGCCCTCAGCCCCAGCATTTT; CDR3aa: CASSPAGGPQPQHF; v_gene: TRBV11-2; abundance: few; d_gene: NA; j_gene: TRBJ1-5
CDR3nt: TGCGCCAGCACGGACTCGCCAGAGACGCAGTATTTC; CDR3aa: CASTDSPETQYF; v_gene: TRBV10-1; abundance: NA; d_gene: NA; j_gene: TRBJ2-3
CDR3nt: TGTGCCAGCAGCCAAGCCGAGGGGACTTTCGTCAATGAGCAGTACTTC; CDR3aa: CASSQAEGTFVNEQYF; v_gene: TRBV4-2; abundance: once; d_gene: NA; j_gene: TRBJ2-5
CDR3nt: TGTGCCAGCAGTAAAGACAGGGTATCTATGAACACTGAAGCTTTCTTT; CDR3aa: CASSKDRVSMNTEAFF; v_gene: TRBV27; abundance: many; d_gene: TRBD1; j_gene: TRBJ1-1
CDR3nt: TGTGCCAGCAGTGAAACGGGCCAAGATACGCAGTACTTC; CDR3aa: CASSETGQDTQYF; v_gene: TRBV6-1; abundance: NA; d_gene: NA; j_gene: TRBJ2-7
CDR3nt: TGTGCCAGCAGTGAACGGAGCTATGGCTACACCTTC; CDR3aa: CASSERSYGYTF; v_gene: TRBV6-1; abundance: many; d_gene: NA; j_gene: TRBJ1-2
CDR3nt: TGTGCCATCAGGGGGGGGGGGGGGGGGGGTACGGATGAGCAGTTCTTC; CDR3aa: CAIRGGGGGGTDEQFF; v_gene: TRBV10-3; abundance: NA; d_gene: TRBD2; j_gene: TRBJ2-1
CDR3nt: TGTGCCAGCAGCTTAGGTGCGGGAGTTTTTGAGCAGTTCTTC; CDR3aa: CASSLGAGVFEQFF; v_gene: TRBV7-2; abundance: NA; d_gene: TRBD2; j_gene: TRBJ2-1
CDR3nt: TGTGCCAGCAAACGTTTGAACACTGAAGCTTTCTTT; CDR3aa: CASKRLNTEAFF; v_gene: TRBV6-1; abundance: NA; d_gene: NA; j_gene: TRBJ1-1
CDR3nt: TGTGCCAGCAGTTTAGAGCTAACCTACGAGCAGTACTTC; CDR3aa: CASSLELTYEQYF; v_gene: TRBV12-3/TRBV12-4; abundance: few; d_gene: NA; j_gene: TRBJ2-7
CDR3nt: TGTGGCGGGGGTAGCGGGCCGTGTAGCCAAGAGACGCAGTATTTT; CDR3aa: CGGGSGPCSQETQYF; v_gene: TRBV10-3; abundance: once; d_gene: TRBD2; j_gene: TRBJ2-3
CDR3nt: TGCGCCAGCAGCCAAGATCGAGGGGACACCTCCTATGGCTACACCTTC; CDR3aa: CASSQDRGDTSYGYTF; v_gene: TRBV4-1; abundance: few; d_gene: NA; j_gene: TRBJ1-2
CDR3nt: TGTGCCAGCAGCCACTACTCGAGGACCCAGTACTTC; CDR3aa: CASSHYSRTQYF; v_gene: TRBV7-6; abundance: NA; d_gene: NA; j_gene: TRBJ2-5
CDR3nt: TGTGCCAGCAGTGGACTAGCGGGGGGGCCCCTAAGCACAGATACGCAGTATTTT; CDR3aa: CASSGLAGGPLSTDTQYF; v_gene: TRBV25-1; abundance: NA; d_gene: TRBD2; j_gene: TRBJ2-3
CDR3nt: TGTGCCAGCAGTTCGGGGCGGTGCGGCATAGACATTCAGTATTTC; CDR3aa: CASSSGRCGIDIQYF; v_gene: TRBV6-5; abundance: NA; d_gene: NA; j_gene: TRBJ2-3
CDR3nt: TGTGCCAGCAGCGCGCTAGCGGGGTCCGGCAATGAGCAGTTCTTC; CDR3aa: CASSALAGSGNEQFF; v_gene: TRBV27; abundance: few; d_gene: TRBD2; j_gene: TRBJ2-1
CDR3nt: TGCGCCAGCAGTGAAGGCGGGAGAGGGTTTGATGAGCAGTTCTTC; CDR3aa: CASSEGGRGFDEQFF; v_gene: TRBV10-2; abundance: few; d_gene: TRBD2; j_gene: TRBJ2-1
CDR3nt: TGTGCCAGCAGCTTAGCTGGCGGGGGCGGCCTCTCCTCTGGCACAGATACGCAGTATTTT; CDR3aa: CASSLAGGGGLSSGTDTQYF; v_gene: TRBV7-2; abundance: once; d_gene: NA; j_gene: TRBJ2-3
CDR3nt: TGTGCCAGCAGTGTCGGACTAGCGGAAAGAAATGAGCAGTTCTTC; CDR3aa: CASSVGLAERNEQFF; v_gene: TRBV27; abundance: NA; d_gene: TRBD2; j_gene: TRBJ2-1
CDR3nt: TGTGCCAGCAGCTCTGCGTCGCGCGGGTCAGGGAGCACAGAGACGCAGTATTTT; CDR3aa: CASSSASRGSGSTETQYF; v_gene: TRBV11-2; abundance: NA; d_gene: NA; j_gene: TRBJ2-3
CDR3nt: TGCCGCGGCAGGGGGGGGTGGGCCAAAAACACTCAGTACTTT; CDR3aa: CRGRGGWAKNTQYF; v_gene: TRBV27; abundance: NA; d_gene: NA; j_gene: TRBJ2-4
CDR3nt: TGTGCCAGCAGCATAGACAGGAGCAATCAGCCCCAGCATTTT; CDR3aa: CASSIDRSNQPQHF; v_gene: TRBV6-1; abundance: medium-sized; d_gene: NA; j_gene: TRBJ1-5
CDR3nt: TGTGCCAGCAGGACAGGAGCGAGCCACCGAGAGACCCAGTATTTC; CDR3aa: CASRTGASHRETQYF; v_gene: TRBV6-1; abundance: NA; d_gene: NA; j_gene: TRBJ2-3
CDR3nt: TGTGCCAGCAGCCCCACGCGGGGGGTTAGCACAGATACGCAGTATTTT; CDR3aa: CASSPTRGVSTDTQYF; v_gene: TRBV27; abundance: NA; d_gene: TRBD2; j_gene: TRBJ2-3
CDR3nt: TGTGCCAGCAGCCAATCCGGCGGGACCTACTACGAGCAGTACTTC; CDR3aa: CASSQSGGTYYEQYF; v_gene: TRBV7-2; abundance: NA; d_gene: NA; j_gene: TRBJ2-7